Below, 30 T cell receptor beta chains from the same sample are listed, as sequenced in a study of cytomegalovirus exposure and HLA in healthy donors. The PCR employed 60 Vbeta primers together with 13 Jbeta primers. TCRdb keeps only in-frame clones here, not all; method: immunoSEQ multiplex PCR. The sample holds 90,000 to 150,000 clones, about 81% seen once. What was sequenced was PBMCs. Source of these receptors: a man aged 35 to 55 in good health and CMV-seronegative.

This CDR3 reads CASGDSYEQYF. The CDR3 nucleotides are TGTGCCAGCGGGGACAGCTACGAGCAGTACTTC. This chain connects TRBV6-1 to TRBJ2-7; 7 bases are a match to TRBD1. This CDR3 has 11 residues. Trimming took 8 bases from V and 3 from J; bases not matched to a gene: 1. In germline, CDR1 is MNHNS, CDR2 SASEGT.

The chain combines TRBV2 with TRBJ1-1; D gene unclear. There are 11 residues in the CDR3. V lost 4 bases, J lost 13 bases, and 13 bases lay in between. Germline CDR1 and CDR2: SNHLY and FYNNEI. CDR3 coding DNA: TGTGCCAGCAGTGCCAGCCGCGGTCTTTTCTTT. Translated: CASSASRGLFF.

The chain combines TRBV2 with TRBJ2-4; 9 nucleotides agree with TRBD1. The V segment lost 5 bases and the J segment 9 bases; nucleotides outside the gene matches: 5. CDR3 size: 13 residues. Germline CDR1 is SNHLY and CDR2 is FYNNEI. The CDR3 sequence is CASSWDREGIQYF. CDR3 DNA: TGTGCCAGCAGTTGGGACAGGGAAGGCATTCAGTACTTC. The full variable domain, with the rest looked up from reference TRBV2 and TRBJ2-4, is EPEVTQTPSHQVTQMGQEVILRCVPISNHLYFYWYRQILGQKVEFLVSFYNNEISEKSEIFDDQFSVERPDGSNFTLKIRSTKLEDSAMYFCASSWDREGIQYFGAGTRLSVL.

V and J are TRBV30 and TRBJ2-7; 8 bases agree with TRBD1. This CDR3 has 13 amino acids. In germline, CDR1 is GTSNPN, CDR2 SVGIG (reference sequence). Unmatched junction bases numbered 2, after V lost 3 bases and J lost 1 base. The CDR3 DNA follows: TGTGCCTGGAGAAGACAGGGGTCCTACGAGCAGTACTTC. It yields the protein CAWRRQGSYEQYF.

This rearrangement joins TRBV27 to TRBJ2-3; 7 nucleotides agree with TRBD2. Germline V gene data show CDR1 as MNHEY and CDR2 as SMNVEV (reference sequence). This CDR3 comprises 19 residues. Trimming at V came to 0 bases and at J to 6 bases, leaving 18 bases not matched to a gene. The CDR3 sequence: CASSLSKRSGLAARDTQYF. CDR3 coding DNA: TGTGCCAGCAGTTTATCGAAAAGGTCAGGGCTAGCGGCTAGGGATACGCAGTATTTT.

This clone was seen a handful of times. The V call is TRBV5-1, the J call TRBJ2-6; 8 bases match TRBD2. Germline values: CDR1 SGHRS, CDR2 YFSETQ. This CDR3 spans 16 amino acids. The V segment lost 4 bases and the J segment 2 bases; nucleotides outside the gene matches: 5. This CDR3 is CASSPGGDTGANVLTF. The CDR3 bases are TGCGCCAGCAGCCCGGGGGGGGACACTGGGGCCAACGTCCTGACTTTC.

This rearrangement joins TRBV30 to TRBJ1-1, with D perhaps matching TRBD1 (6 bases). The ends were cut back, 4 bases at V and 11 bases at J, with 17 bases in the middle. Germline V gene sequence: CDR1 GTSNPN, CDR2 SVGIG (reference sequence). This CDR3 has 12 amino acids. The CDR3 DNA sequence: TGTGCCTGGATTTCGGCAAGGGGGACGGCTTTCTTT. Amino acid sequence: CAWISARGTAFF.

V usage is TRBV18 and J usage is TRBJ2-7; perhaps TRBD1 as D (5 bases). Germline CDR1 is KGHSH and CDR2 is LQKENI. Trimming removed 1 base from V and 5 bases from J, with 6 bases in between. The CDR3 extends over 12 amino acids. The CDR3 is CASSPQGNEQYF. The CDR3 DNA reads as TGTGCCAGCTCACCACAGGGGAACGAGCAGTACTTC.

J is TRBJ1-6 and V is TRBV14; D is unresolved. The CDR3 contains 15 residues. The germline CDR1 and CDR2 sequences are SGHDN and FVKESK. V lost 1 base and J lost 8, with 12 bases in between. Here the CDR3 reads CASSQARRIDSPLHF. CDR3 DNA sequence: TGTGCCAGCAGCCAAGCTCGGAGGATCGATTCACCCCTCCACTTT.

DNA of the CDR3: TGTGCCAGCAGCTCCCGTCGGGTTACTAATGAAAAACTGTTTTTT. This encodes CASSSRRVTNEKLFF. The chain recombines TRBV7-9 with TRBJ1-4; D ambiguous. Germline assignment: CDR1 SEHNR and CDR2 FQNEAQ (reference sequence). The CDR3 totals 15 residues. The V end lost 4 bases, the J end lost 2 bases, and 11 bases lay between the germline ends.

This chain joins TRBV2 and TRBJ1-3, with D possibly matching TRBD1 (5 bases). The CDR3 loop spans 13 amino acids. Trimming took off 7 bases at V and 0 bases at J, with 7 bases between the two ends. Per the germline V gene, CDR1 is SNHLY and CDR2 is FYNNEI. The CDR3 sequence: CASIRGSGNTIYF. Written as DNA, the CDR3 is TGTGCCAGCATTAGGGGCTCTGGAAACACCATATATTTT. The full variable domain, rest sourced from reference TRBV2 and TRBJ1-3, is EPEVTQTPSHQVTQMGQEVILRCVPISNHLYFYWYRQILGQKVEFLVSFYNNEISEKSEIFDDQFSVERPDGSNFTLKIRSTKLEDSAMYFCASIRGSGNTIYFGEGSWLTVV.

The chain employs TRBV4-2 and TRBJ2-1; the match to TRBD2 covers 8 bases. Looked up from germline, CDR1 is LGHNA and CDR2 is YNFKEQ. V was pared by 0 bases and J by 6 bases, with 4 bases of the junction left unmatched. The CDR3 length is 15 residues. CDR3 bases: TGTGCCAGCAGCCAAGAGGTAGCGGGGAGCAATGAGCAGTTCTTC. This encodes CASSQEVAGSNEQFF.

The V call is TRBV7-9, the J call TRBJ2-1, with 10 positions matching TRBD2. Germline values: CDR1 SEHNR, CDR2 FQNEAQ (reference sequence). The CDR3 length is 18 residues. V gave up 5 bases and J gave up 4 bases; unmatched junction bases: 14. The CDR3 DNA reads as TGTGCCAGCAGCCGTGGATTCGGGACTAGCGAGAATTACAATGAGCAGTTCTTC. Its protein is CASSRGFGTSENYNEQFF.

This chain connects TRBV7-9 to TRBJ1-2; D is perhaps TRBD1 (5 bases). V lost 6 bases, J lost 2 bases, and 10 bases lay in between. Germline V gene sequence: CDR1 SEHNR, CDR2 FQNEAQ (reference sequence). The CDR3 length is 13 residues. Written as DNA, the CDR3 is TGTGCCAGCAGTCCCGACAGAAACTATGGCTACACCTTC. It encodes CASSPDRNYGYTF.

This chain links TRBV28 with TRBJ2-3, with D possibly being TRBD2 (6 bases). V gave up 2 bases and J gave up 4 bases, with 16 bases separating them. The length of the CDR3 is 16 residues. Looked up from germline, CDR1 is MDHEN and CDR2 is SYDVKM. Here the CDR3 reads CASSLRRGDLSDTQYF. DNA of the CDR3: TGTGCCAGCAGTTTACGGCGGGGAGACCTCTCAGATACGCAGTATTTT. Full variable domain (rest looked up from reference TRBV28 and TRBJ2-3): DVKVTQSSRYLVKRTGEKVFLECVQDMDHENMFWYRQDPGLGLRLIYFSYDVKMKEKGDIPEGYSVSREKKERFSLILESASTNQTSMYLCASSLRRGDLSDTQYFGPGTRLTVL.

This chain connects TRBV5-6 to TRBJ2-3, with D maybe TRBD1 (7 bases). The germline V and J ends were trimmed by 4 bases and 2 bases, with 17 bases remaining between them. Germline V gene lookup returns CDR1 SGHDT and CDR2 YYEEEE. CDR3 size: 16 residues. This chain's CDR3 is CASSGGTEPITDTQYF. The CDR3 DNA sequence: TGTGCCAGCAGCGGCGGGACAGAACCCATCACAGATACGCAGTATTTT.

The V call is TRBV7-2, the J call TRBJ2-6, with TRBD1 identical over 8 bases. In germline, CDR1 is SGHTA, CDR2 FQGNSA. The CDR3 consists of 17 residues. J gave up 0 bases and V 5 bases, and 6 bases lay outside the gene matches. In nucleotides, the CDR3 is TGTGCCAGCAGCCTGACAGGGGCCAACTCTGGGGCCAACGTCCTGACTTTC. As protein: CASSLTGANSGANVLTF.

The chain combines TRBV5-1 with TRBJ1-1; 7 bases match TRBD1. The CDR3 is 13 residues long. After removal of 2 bases from V and 11 bases from J, the junction contained 9 bases not matched to a gene. Germline V lookup: CDR1 SGHRS, CDR2 YFSETQ. The CDR3 loop reads CASSFVQGVSAFF. The CDR3 bases are TGCGCCAGCAGCTTTGTGCAGGGGGTAAGTGCTTTCTTT.

This sequence joins TRBV6-6 and TRBJ1-2, with 7 bases aligning to TRBD1. This CDR3 is built from 15 residues. V trimming: 6 bases; J trimming: 1 base; junction bases outside the gene matches: 8. Germline CDR1 is MNHNY and CDR2 is SVGAGI (reference sequence). The CDR3 loop reads CASSQTQGNNYGYTF. CDR3 sequence (DNA): TGTGCCAGCAGCCAAACACAGGGGAATAACTATGGCTACACCTTC.

V gene TRBV9 combines with J gene TRBJ2-3, with 11 positions matching TRBD2. Per germline, CDR1 SGDLS and CDR2 YYNGEE. The CDR3 has 14 residues. J was trimmed by 7 bases and V by 4 bases; bases with no gene match: 5. The CDR3 spells CASSTTSGRHTQYF. For the CDR3, the DNA is TGTGCCAGCAGCACAACTAGCGGGAGACATACGCAGTATTTT.

V is TRBV4-3 and J is TRBJ1-2, with a tentative D call TRBD1 (5 bases). V gave up 5 bases and J gave up 2 bases, with 6 bases separating them. The V gene's germline CDR1 is LGHNA and CDR2 YSLEER. The length of the CDR3 is 12 residues. The chain's CDR3 is CASSGGNYGYTF. CDR3 nucleotide sequence: TGCGCCAGCAGCGGGGGGAACTATGGCTACACCTTC.

The chain joins TRBV7-2 to TRBJ2-3; D might be TRBD1 (6 bases). The CDR3 loop spans 16 amino acids. With 1 base removed from V and 4 bases from J, the gap between germline ends came to 15 bases. Germline V lookup: CDR1 SGHTA, CDR2 FQGNSA. CDR3 residues: CASSLVGLQGSDTQYF. The CDR3 DNA reads as TGTGCCAGCAGCTTAGTGGGGTTACAGGGTTCAGATACGCAGTATTTT.

This clone was seen more than once but under ten times. This chain connects TRBV6-6 to TRBJ1-5; 10 bases match TRBD1. The CDR3 totals 15 residues. Germline CDR1 MNHNY, CDR2 SVGAGI (reference sequence). The V gene end was trimmed by 6 bases and the J gene end by 4 bases; junction bases not matched to a gene: 6. In nucleotides, the CDR3 is TGTGCCAGCAGCCTTGGACAGGGGGGGAATCAGCCCCAGCATTTT. It codes for CASSLGQGGNQPQHF.

The V and J genes are TRBV27 and TRBJ1-1, with unresolved D. V was shortened by 0 bases and J by 6 bases, with 8 bases between the two germline ends. CDR1 and CDR2 from the germline V gene are MNHEY and SMNVEV (reference sequence). The CDR3 length is 13 residues. As DNA, the CDR3 is TGTGCCAGCAGTTTATCGTGGCAGGCTGAAGCTTTCTTT. This encodes CASSLSWQAEAFF.

The chain is built from TRBV6-5 and TRBJ1-2; D is undetermined. CDR1 and CDR2 (germline): MNHEY, SVGAGI. The germline V and J ends were trimmed by 5 bases and 5 bases, with 12 bases remaining between them. The CDR3 length is 13 residues. CDR3 residues: CASSIRSGYGYTF. The CDR3 DNA reads as TGTGCCAGCAGTATACGGTCGGGGTATGGCTACACCTTC.

This chain uses TRBV7-2 with TRBJ1-2; possible D gene TRBD1, 5 bases. Germline V lookup: CDR1 SGHTA, CDR2 FQGNSA. The CDR3 is 13 residues long. V was pared by 8 bases and J by 4 bases, with 14 bases between. CDR3 protein: CASGGTLVYGYTF. The CDR3 DNA reads as TGTGCCAGCGGGGGGACTCTGGTCTATGGCTACACCTTC.

The rearrangement links TRBV11-2 to TRBJ1-2; D unclear. V was clipped by 0 bases and J by 0 bases, with 14 bases between them. Germline lookup yields CDR1 SGHAT and CDR2 FQNNGV. This CDR3 comprises 17 residues. The CDR3 here is CASSLESLGRTNYGYTF. The CDR3 region has the DNA TGTGCCAGCAGCTTAGAATCGTTGGGCAGAACTAACTATGGCTACACCTTC.

This chain joins TRBV10-3 and TRBJ2-7; a weak D match, TRBD2 (5 bases). Germline assignment: CDR1 ENHRY and CDR2 SYGVKD. The V and J ends lost 4 bases and 4 bases respectively, with 20 bases between them. The CDR3 has 16 amino acids. The CDR3: CAISVGGGQTTYEQYF. Written as DNA, the CDR3 is TGTGCCATCAGTGTTGGCGGAGGTCAAACCACTTACGAGCAGTACTTC.

The chain couples TRBV7-2 to TRBJ1-2; 9 nucleotides match TRBD1. CDR3 length: 14 residues. V was clipped by 7 bases and J by 7 bases; unmatched bases: 10. CDR1 and CDR2 (germline): SGHTA, FQGNSA. This CDR3 is CASTYLTGGGGYTF. CDR3 in DNA: TGTGCCAGCACTTACCTGACAGGGGGGGGTGGCTACACCTTC.

This chain joins TRBV10-3 and TRBJ1-1; 9 nucleotides line up with TRBD1. V trimming: 6 bases; J trimming: 4 bases; junction bases outside the gene matches: 21. This CDR3 has 19 amino acids. From germline, CDR1 is ENHRY and CDR2 SYGVKD. CDR3 in DNA: TGTGCCATCAGCGACCCCTCTAGTCCGGGACAGGGTGTAGGCACTGAAGCTTTCTTT. Translation gives CAISDPSSPGQGVGTEAFF.